The rows below give T cell receptor beta chains drawn from one sample of a study of shared clonotypes between healthy human individuals. The assay was immunoSEQ multiplex PCR, and TCRdb's table has in-frame clones only and misses some. The sample has around 2,100,000 clones, 85% to 95% seen once; the top ten hold 1% to 1.5%. Sequencing was carried out using naive CD8+ T cells sorted from blood. The receptor source for this set is a man between 18 and 29 years old in good health. CDR3s include the opening cysteine and the closing phenylalanine or tryptophan. The D gene is left open where the match is weak.

CDR3aa: CASSTRDGSNQPQHF
CDR3nt: TGTGCCAGCAGTACTCGGGACGGTAGCAATCAGCCCCAGCATTTT
v_gene: TRBV28
j_gene: TRBJ1-5
d_gene: -

CDR3aa: CASRGFTDTQYF
CDR3nt: TGTGCCAGCAGGGGATTCACAGATACGCAGTATTTT
v_gene: TRBV25-1
j_gene: TRBJ2-3
d_gene: -

CDR3aa: CATSRDGNALEQYF
CDR3nt: TGTGCCACCAGCAGAGATGGTAACGCCTTAGAGCAGTACTTC
v_gene: TRBV15
j_gene: TRBJ2-7
d_gene: -

CDR3aa: CASTRQGSSYNEQFF
CDR3nt: TGTGCCAGCACTCGACAGGGGTCAAGCTACAATGAGCAGTTCTTC
v_gene: TRBV7-8
j_gene: TRBJ2-1
d_gene: TRBD1

CDR3aa: CASTPSGAGGEAFF
CDR3nt: TGTGCCAGCACCCCGTCCGGGGCCGGGGGTGAAGCTTTCTTT
v_gene: TRBV9
j_gene: TRBJ1-1
d_gene: -

CDR3aa: CASSGRGLYEQYF
CDR3nt: TGTGCCAGTAGTGGCAGGGGGCTCTACGAGCAGTACTTC
v_gene: TRBV19
j_gene: TRBJ2-7
d_gene: TRBD1

CDR3aa: CASSLTSGSADTQYF
CDR3nt: TGCGCCAGCAGCCTGACTAGCGGGAGTGCAGATACGCAGTATTTT
v_gene: TRBV10-2
j_gene: TRBJ2-3
d_gene: TRBD2

CDR3aa: CASSVGWTAQETQYF
CDR3nt: TGTGCCAGCAGCGTAGGATGGACAGCCCAAGAGACCCAGTACTTC
v_gene: TRBV9
j_gene: TRBJ2-5
d_gene: -

CDR3aa: CASSQDTTAVSGNTIYF
CDR3nt: TGCGCCAGCAGCCAAGATACAACAGCCGTCTCTGGAAACACCATATATTTT
v_gene: TRBV4-1
j_gene: TRBJ1-3
d_gene: -

CDR3aa: CASTAGTGISYNEQFF
CDR3nt: TGTGCCAGCACCGCCGGGACTGGGATTTCCTACAATGAGCAGTTCTTC
v_gene: TRBV7-9
j_gene: TRBJ2-1
d_gene: -

CDR3aa: CAWRDSEAFF
CDR3nt: TGTGCCTGGAGGGACAGTGAAGCTTTCTTT
v_gene: TRBV30
j_gene: TRBJ1-1
d_gene: -

CDR3aa: CASSAGTGGREKLFF
CDR3nt: TGCGCCAGCAGTGCTGGGACAGGGGGCCGGGAAAAACTGTTTTTT
v_gene: TRBV10-2
j_gene: TRBJ1-4
d_gene: TRBD1

CDR3aa: CARGSLAGTDTQYF
CDR3nt: TGTGCCAGAGGGAGTCTAGCAGGCACAGATACGCAGTATTTT
v_gene: TRBV2
j_gene: TRBJ2-3
d_gene: -

CDR3aa: CASSLVEGGPTDTQYF
CDR3nt: TGTGCCAGCAGCTTAGTAGAGGGGGGCCCCACAGATACGCAGTATTTT
v_gene: TRBV11-2
j_gene: TRBJ2-3
d_gene: -